These 27 T cell receptor beta chains share one sample of origin, sequenced in a study of OX40 agonist ivuxolimab in advanced cancers. Method: immunoSEQ multiplex PCR; TCRdb's copy keeps in-frame clones and lacks some. Of tens of thousands of clones listed, about 86% are singletons. The material was CD4+ or CD8+ T cells sorted from blood, obtained in a trial of the OX40 agonist ivuxolimab. These receptor sequences come from an adult with an advanced solid tumor such as melanoma, head and neck, liver or kidney cancer.

This CDR3 reads CASSIDPNTGTDLPNYGYTF. The CDR3 DNA reads TGTGCCAGTAGTATAGATCCGAACACCGGGACAGACCTCCCTAACTATGGCTACACCTTC. The chain uses TRBV19 and TRBJ1-2; 7 nucleotides line up with TRBD1. CDR3 length equals 20 residues. J was trimmed by 0 bases and V by 0 bases; bases with no gene match: 16. The germline gives CDR1 LNHDA, CDR2 SQIVND (reference sequence). Combining the CDR3 with reference TRBV19 and TRBJ1-2 gives the whole variable domain DGGITQSPKYLFRKEGQNVTLSCEQNLNHDAMYWYRQDPGQGLRLIYYSQIVNDFQKGDIAEGYSVSREKKESFPLTVTSAQKNPTAFYLCASSIDPNTGTDLPNYGYTFGSGTRLTVV.

The chain uses TRBV30 and TRBJ2-7, with TRBD2 matching 9 bases. Germline V CDR1 and CDR2: GTSNPN, SVGIG (reference sequence). V was clipped by 2 bases and J by 5 bases; unmatched bases: 7. The CDR3 extends over 14 amino acids. In DNA, the CDR3 is TGTGCCTGGAGTCCCGCCCCTAGCGGGGACGAGCAGTACTTC. This gives the protein CAWSPAPSGDEQYF.

V is TRBV7-2 and J is TRBJ1-5; D is undetermined. Deletions cut 5 bases from V and 5 bases from J, with 10 bases between. The germline gives CDR1 SGHTA, CDR2 FQGNSA. This CDR3 comprises 13 residues. DNA for the CDR3: TGTGCCAGCAGCCTACAGCCACATCAGCCCCAGCATTTT. Its translation: CASSLQPHQPQHF. Together with reference TRBV7-2 and TRBJ1-5, the CDR3 gives the full variable domain: GAGVSQSPSNKVTEKGKDVELRCDPISGHTALYWYRQSLGQGLEFLIYFQGNSAPDKSGLPSDRFSAERTGGSVSTLTIQRTQQEDSAVYLCASSLQPHQPQHFGDGTRLSIL.

The chain joins TRBV5-1 to TRBJ1-2, with 10 bases fitting TRBD1. Per the germline V gene, CDR1 is SGHRS and CDR2 is YFSETQ. Losses at the gene ends were 0 bases for V and 3 bases for J; bases not matched to a gene: 2. The CDR3 extends over 15 amino acids. The CDR3 protein is CASSLGTGGDYGYTF. CDR3 nucleotides: TGCGCCAGCAGCTTGGGGACAGGGGGAGACTATGGCTACACCTTC.

The DNA for the CDR3 is TGTGCCAGTGCCCCGCAGATGGGACAGGGAGGTTCGGGCTACACCTTC. It translates to CASAPQMGQGGSGYTF. The V call is TRBV19, the J call TRBJ1-2; 9 bases are shared with TRBD1. Trimming removed 8 bases from V and 8 bases from J; junction bases left unmatched: 18. Per the germline V gene, CDR1 is LNHDA and CDR2 is SQIVND (reference sequence). The CDR3 runs 16 residues.

The J gene is TRBJ2-2, the V gene TRBV7-9; 8 positions match TRBD1. The CDR3 covers 18 residues. The germline CDR1 and CDR2 sequences are SEHNR and FQNEAQ (reference sequence). J was trimmed by 4 bases and V by 5 bases; bases with no gene match: 15. CDR3 protein: CASSERAGGGGATGELFF. The CDR3 DNA reads TGTGCCAGCAGCGAGCGGGCAGGGGGCGGAGGGGCCACCGGGGAGCTGTTTTTT.

The chain joins TRBV7-2 to TRBJ2-2, with D hard to call. Germline V gene lookup returns CDR1 SGHTA and CDR2 FQGNSA. The CDR3 covers 15 residues. Trimming shortened V by 5 bases and J by 0 bases, and 10 bases separated the two germline ends. The CDR3 loop reads CASSTGRSNTGELFF. CDR3 in DNA: TGTGCCAGCAGCACGGGTAGATCGAACACCGGGGAGCTGTTTTTT.

The V and J genes are TRBV19 and TRBJ2-1; 9 bases fit TRBD1. Looked up from germline, CDR1 is LNHDA and CDR2 is SQIVND (reference sequence). V dropped 5 bases and J dropped 6; count of bases not matched to a gene: 8. The CDR3 covers 15 residues. The CDR3 DNA sequence: TGTGCCAGTAGTCCTAGGACAGGGGAAGTCAATGAGCAGTTCTTC. As protein: CASSPRTGEVNEQFF.

The chain recombines TRBV19 with TRBJ1-3, with D perhaps TRBD1 (5 bases). The ends were cut back, 5 bases at V and 0 bases at J, with 11 bases in the middle. CDR1 LNHDA and CDR2 SQIVND come from the germline V gene (reference sequence). CDR3 length equals 15 residues. The CDR3 sequence is CASSPGTDSGNTIYF. Here the CDR3 DNA reads TGTGCCAGTAGTCCCGGGACGGACTCTGGAAACACCATATATTTT.

The V and J genes are TRBV10-3 and TRBJ2-2; 10 bases align to TRBD2. Germline V lookup: CDR1 ENHRY, CDR2 SYGVKD. Unmatched junction bases numbered 4, after V lost 3 bases and J lost 6 bases. The CDR3 runs to 15 residues. CDR3 in amino acids: CAISDSAGGAGELFF. The CDR3 nucleotides are TGTGCCATCAGTGATTCAGCGGGAGGGGCCGGGGAGCTGTTTTTT.

This chain uses TRBV5-4 with TRBJ2-5, with TRBD2 identical over 12 bases. CDR3 length: 16 amino acids. After removal of 4 bases from V and 1 base from J, the junction contained 5 bases not matched to a gene. Germline CDR1 is SGHNT and CDR2 is YYREEE (reference sequence). CDR3 amino acids: CASSPGLAGPQETQYF. The DNA of the CDR3 is TGTGCCAGCAGCCCCGGACTAGCGGGGCCCCAAGAGACCCAGTACTTC.

The chain uses TRBV6-5 and TRBJ2-7; D is unresolved. Germline CDR1 MNHEY, CDR2 SVGAGI. The germline V and J ends were trimmed by 2 bases and 2 bases, with 10 bases remaining between them. This CDR3 has 14 amino acids. CDR3 DNA: TGTGCCAGCAGTTACGGAGTCCTCACCTACGAGCAGTACTTC. It codes for CASSYGVLTYEQYF.

As regards this clone: At one of its ends the junction is not consistent with the germline gene, which may arise from a read error. The genes are TRBV7-7 and TRBJ2-1; D might be TRBD1 (5 bases). CDR1 is SSHAT, CDR2 FNYEAQ, per germline (reference sequence). The CDR3 length is 15 residues. The CDR3 DNA follows: TGTGCTAGCAGCTCCCTTGGGGCGTCCTACAATGAGCAGTTCTTC. Translated: CASSSLGASYNEQFF. Supplemented by reference TRBV7-7 and TRBJ2-1, the full variable domain reads GAGVSQSPRYKVTKRGQDVTLRCDPISSHATLYWYQQALGQGPEFLTYFNYEAQPDKSGLPSDRFSAERPEGSISTLTIQRTEQRDSAMYRCASSSLGASYNEQFFGPGTRLTVL.

The chain uses TRBV9 and TRBJ2-2; no clear D gene. Trimming removed 0 bases at V and 1 base at J, with 7 bases between. The germline gives CDR1 SGDLS, CDR2 YYNGEE. This CDR3 contains 15 residues. CDR3 DNA: TGTGCCAGCAGCGTAGGAGTAGGGAACACCGGGGAGCTGTTTTTT. This gives the protein CASSVGVGNTGELFF.

The rearrangement links TRBV27 to TRBJ2-2; D might be TRBD2 (6 bases). The CDR3 spans 14 residues. Trimming took 7 bases from V and 3 from J, leaving 12 bases between them. The germline V gene encodes CDR1 MNHEY and CDR2 SMNVEV (reference sequence). CDR3 in amino acids: CASNPRGDTGELFF. The CDR3 nucleotides are TGTGCCAGCAACCCCCGCGGGGACACCGGGGAGCTGTTTTTT.

V gene TRBV5-5 combines with J gene TRBJ1-1, with unresolved D. Germline V gene lookup returns CDR1 SGHKS and CDR2 YYEKEE (reference sequence). Trimming cost V 4 bases and J 8 bases, with 15 bases left between them. The CDR3 contains 13 residues. As DNA, the CDR3 is TGTGCCAGCAGCCAATCGCCGACGGTGGAAGCTTTCTTT. As protein: CASSQSPTVEAFF.

The V and J genes are TRBV11-2 and TRBJ1-6; 8 nucleotides agree with TRBD1. From germline, CDR1 is SGHAT and CDR2 FQNNGV. Losses at the gene ends were 5 bases for V and 6 bases for J; bases not matched to a gene: 6. The CDR3 is 15 amino acids. This CDR3 is CASSTTGGFNSPLHF. CDR3 nucleotide sequence: TGTGCCAGCAGCACCACAGGGGGTTTTAATTCACCCCTCCACTTT.

The CDR3 loop is CASSLDYEQYF. DNA for the CDR3: TGTGCCAGCAGCTTAGACTACGAGCAGTACTTC. The rearrangement joins TRBV7-2 to TRBJ2-7; no clear D. The CDR3 sequence is 11 residues long. Germline values: CDR1 SGHTA, CDR2 FQGNSA. V was pared by 1 base and J by 3 bases, with 1 base between. Looking up the rest from reference TRBV7-2 and TRBJ2-7 gives the full variable domain: GAGVSQSPSNKVTEKGKDVELRCDPISGHTALYWYRQSLGQGLEFLIYFQGNSAPDKSGLPSDRFSAERTGGSVSTLTIQRTQQEDSAVYLCASSLDYEQYFGPGTRLTVT.

The chain couples TRBV7-9 to TRBJ1-2; D is perhaps TRBD1 (6 bases). The V gene lost 0 bases and the J gene lost 4 bases, with 12 bases spanning the gap. CDR1 and CDR2 (germline): SEHNR, FQNEAQ (reference sequence). CDR3 length: 15 residues. CDR3 nucleotide sequence: TGTGCCAGCAGCTTAGCGAATACGGACAGCTATGGCTACACCTTC. Translation: CASSLANTDSYGYTF.

This rearrangement joins TRBV11-2 to TRBJ2-5; the D gene could be TRBD1 or TRBD2 (5 bases each). Germline values: CDR1 SGHAT, CDR2 FQNNGV. The length of the CDR3 is 17 residues. Trimming stripped 1 base from V and 2 bases from J, with 17 bases between. CDR3 sequence: CASSLVGSGTSQETQYF. The CDR3 DNA sequence: TGTGCCAGCAGCTTAGTAGGTTCAGGGACCTCACAAGAGACCCAGTACTTC.

In this sample, this clone turned up a few times. This rearrangement joins TRBV15 to TRBJ2-4, with D perhaps matching TRBD1 (5 bases). The V gene lost 0 bases and the J gene lost 0 bases, with 18 bases spanning the gap. Germline CDR1 reads LNHNV; CDR2 reads YYDKDF (reference sequence). The CDR3 is made up of 19 amino acids. In DNA, the CDR3 is TGTGCCACCAGCAGAGAGAGAGTGACAGACCTCCTAGCCAAAAACATTCAGTACTTC. Translating gives CATSRERVTDLLAKNIQYF. The entire variable domain, with the rest obtained from reference TRBV15 and TRBJ2-4, is as follows: DAMVIQNPRYQVTQFGKPVTLSCSQTLNHNVMYWYQQKSSQAPKLLFHYYDKDFNNEADTPDNFQSRRPNTSFCFLDIRSPGLGDTAMYLCATSRERVTDLLAKNIQYFGAGTRLSVL.

CDR3 in DNA: TGCGCCAGCAGCCCGTTGACTAGCGGGACGGCAGATACGCAGTATTTT. Translating it yields CASSPLTSGTADTQYF. This chain connects TRBV5-1 to TRBJ2-3, with 11 nucleotides matching TRBD2. The germline V gene encodes CDR1 SGHRS and CDR2 YFSETQ. This CDR3 has 16 amino acids. V lost 4 bases to trimming and J lost 4 bases; unmatched junction nucleotides: 8. Together with reference TRBV5-1 and TRBJ2-3, the CDR3 gives the full variable domain: KAGVTQTPRYLIKTRGQQVTLSCSPISGHRSVSWYQQTPGQGLQFLFEYFSETQRNKGNFPGRFSGRQFSNSRSEMNVSTLELGDSALYLCASSPLTSGTADTQYFGPGTRLTVL.

The V call is TRBV7-2, the J call TRBJ2-3, with 9 bases identical to TRBD2. CDR1 SGHTA and CDR2 FQGNSA come from the germline V gene. The CDR3 is 15 residues long. Germline trimming cut 7 bases from V and 1 base from J; bases unmatched to any gene: 6. CDR3 in DNA: TGTGCCAGCACCTTCGTAGCGGGAGGCACAGATACGCAGTATTTT. It translates to CASTFVAGGTDTQYF.

The chain links TRBV7-2 to TRBJ1-1; the D gene is possibly TRBD1 (6 bases). Germline V gives CDR1 SGHTA, CDR2 FQGNSA. CDR3 size: 12 residues. The V end lost 3 bases, the J end lost 8 bases, and 10 bases lay between the germline ends. The CDR3 sequence is CASSLGTSEAFF. The DNA for the CDR3 is TGTGCCAGCAGCTTGGGGACATCGGAAGCTTTCTTT.

V is TRBV5-8 and J is TRBJ1-4; 8 positions agree with TRBD1. V lost 0 bases to trimming and J lost 0 bases; unmatched junction nucleotides: 1. The CDR3 runs to 16 residues. CDR1 is SGHTS and CDR2 is YDEGEE in the germline V gene. The CDR3 DNA sequence: TGTGCCAGCAGCTTGGGGACAGGGACAACTAATGAAAAACTGTTTTTT. As protein: CASSLGTGTTNEKLFF. Together with reference TRBV5-8 and TRBJ1-4, the CDR3 gives the full variable domain: EAGVTQSPTHLIKTRGQQATLRCSPISGHTSVYWYQQALGLGLQFLLWYDEGEERNRGNFPPRFSGRQFPNYSSELNVNALELEDSALYLCASSLGTGTTNEKLFFGSGTQLSVL.

The chain employs TRBV10-3 and TRBJ2-7; D perhaps matches TRBD2 (5 bases). The germline V gene has CDR1 ENHRY and CDR2 SYGVKD. This CDR3 comprises 13 residues. Trimming shortened V by 10 bases and J by 1 base, and 14 bases separated the two germline ends. The DNA for the CDR3 is TGTGCCACCCTCCTCGCGGGTTCCTACGAGCAGTACTTC. As protein: CATLLAGSYEQYF.

Concerning this clone: Other DNA sequences in the sample encode the same CDR3. J is TRBJ1-4 and V is TRBV25-1; possibly TRBD1 for D (5 bases). CDR1 is MGHDK and CDR2 is SYGVNS in the germline V gene. Trimming pared 4 bases from V and 7 bases from J, leaving 13 bases between. CDR3 size: 14 residues. CDR3 protein: CASSVGGEGEKLFF. The CDR3 coding sequence is TGTGCCAGCAGTGTTGGGGGAGAGGGTGAAAAACTGTTTTTT.